Following are 7 T cell receptor beta chains from one sample sequenced in a study of a mutant IDH1 vaccine in newly diagnosed glioma. These receptors have no identified antigens. Time point noted: week 23, last vaccination. The study gave 300 ug of mutant IDH1 20-mer peptide per vaccine dose, with topical imiquimod. The data were produced by immunoSEQ multiplex PCR, yet TCRdb's version contains in-frame clones alone and is incomplete. The sample records roughly 74,000 clones, more than 80% being singletons. This sample comprised PBMCs, obtained from a glioma patient whose treatment included an IDH1 peptide vaccine. Receptors originate from a woman between 50 and 59 years old with glioma.

Comment on this clone: The sample has other DNA sequences that encode this CDR3 too. The chain joins TRBV25-1 to TRBJ1-2; 7 bases are a match to TRBD1. The CDR3 extends over 13 amino acids. Germline V gene lookup returns CDR1 MGHDK and CDR2 SYGVNS. V was clipped by 7 bases and J by 8 bases; unmatched bases: 10. CDR3 sequence (DNA): TGTGCCAGCAAAGACCAGGGGGGATACGGCTACACCTTC. Translating it yields CASKDQGGYGYTF.

V is TRBV27 and J is TRBJ1-2, with no clear D. Germline lookup yields CDR1 MNHEY and CDR2 SMNVEV (reference sequence). This CDR3 is 15 amino acids long. V lost 8 bases, J lost 4 bases, and 20 bases lay in between. CDR3 nucleotides: TGTGCCAGCTGTCCGGGGAGGGCGGGATGCTATGGCTACACCTTC. Its protein is CASCPGRAGCYGYTF.

This clone occurred once. The V call is TRBV28, the J call TRBJ2-1; the match to TRBD1 covers 8 bases. Trimming took 4 bases from V and 8 from J; bases not matched to a gene: 16. Germline CDR1 MDHEN, CDR2 SYDVKM. The CDR3 spans 17 residues. The CDR3 here is CASSSPGGARPGDEQFF. CDR3 coding DNA: TGTGCCAGCAGTTCCCCAGGGGGCGCGCGGCCCGGGGATGAGCAGTTCTTC.

The chain has TRBV18 and TRBJ1-2; TRBD1 aligns across 11 bases. This CDR3 spans 15 amino acids. Germline assignment: CDR1 KGHSH and CDR2 LQKENI. V lost 5 bases, J lost 4 bases, and 6 bases stayed unmatched. The DNA for the CDR3 is TGTGCCAGCTCAGAGACCGGGACAGGGGGCTATGGCTACACCTTC. Translating it yields CASSETGTGGYGYTF.

The chain uses TRBV5-4 and TRBJ1-1, with 8 nucleotides matching TRBD1. V shed 3 bases and J 5 bases; nucleotides not matched to a gene: 9. The CDR3 sequence is 15 residues long. CDR1 and CDR2 (germline): SGHNT, YYREEE (reference sequence). CDR3 sequence reads: CASSSPQGGHTEAFF. CDR3 bases: TGTGCCAGCAGCTCGCCACAGGGGGGGCATACTGAAGCTTTCTTT. Full variable domain (missing parts from reference TRBV5-4 and TRBJ1-1): ETGVTQSPTHLIKTRGQQVTLRCSSQSGHNTVSWYQQALGQGPQFIFQYYREEENGRGNFPPRFSGLQFPNYSSELNVNALELDDSALYLCASSSPQGGHTEAFFGQGTRLTVV.

The chain carries TRBV19 and TRBJ1-5, with D possibly being TRBD1 (6 bases). V lost 4 bases and J 5 bases, leaving 12 bases between the germline ends. Germline CDR1 reads LNHDA; CDR2 reads SQIVND (reference sequence). The CDR3 spans 14 residues. The CDR3: CASSSRTAYQPQHF. CDR3 DNA: TGTGCCAGTAGTAGCCGGACAGCTTATCAGCCCCAGCATTTT.

A few counts support this clone. The chain couples TRBV4-1 to TRBJ2-3, with 7 positions matching TRBD2. The CDR3 is 17 residues long. Germline loops: CDR1 MGHRA, CDR2 YSYEKL. The ends lost 4 bases at V and 1 base at J; junction bases unmatched: 11. The CDR3 DNA sequence: TGCGCCAGCAGCCCCATCGGGCGGGAGAAGGGCACAGATACGCAGTATTTT. As protein: CASSPIGREKGTDTQYF.